These 16 T cell receptor beta chains were sequenced from one sample in a study of blood T cell repertoires in COVID-19 (TCRdb year 2020). Receptors were amplified or captured by the immunoSEQ multiplex PCR assay. TCRdb re-hosts the immuneACCESS table, in-frame sequences only. Its copies lack some clones; in the studies checked, an unresolved V gene accounts for under half of them, and the cause for the rest is not known. Counted in this sample were 75,000 to 90,000 clones; 75% to 90% of them appeared once. The ten top clones hold approximately 12% of the sample. Specimen: peripheral blood. All receptors derive from a woman aged 40 to 55 with active or convalescent COVID-19.

The V and J genes are TRBV5-1 and TRBJ2-7; 11 nucleotides agree with TRBD1. The CDR3 runs 16 residues. CDR1 is SGHRS, CDR2 YFSETQ, per germline. V lost 0 bases to trimming and J lost 3 bases; unmatched junction nucleotides: 5. CDR3 loop: CASSLATGTGGYEQYF. The CDR3 DNA is TGCGCCAGCAGCTTGGCTACCGGGACAGGGGGCTACGAGCAGTACTTC.

In its sample, this clone was seen a few times. The chain joins TRBV7-9 to TRBJ1-1, with unresolved D. Trimming stripped 0 bases from V and 8 bases from J, with 7 bases between. Germline CDR1 is SEHNR and CDR2 is FQNEAQ (reference sequence). The CDR3 is 12 amino acids. The CDR3 spells CASSLARQEAFF. Here the CDR3 DNA reads TGTGCCAGCAGCTTAGCGCGACAAGAAGCTTTCTTT.

The chain links TRBV18 to TRBJ1-2, with no clear D. The germline gives CDR1 KGHSH, CDR2 LQKENI. The length of the CDR3 is 14 residues. The V gene lost 2 bases and the J gene lost 5 bases, with 12 bases spanning the gap. CDR3 in DNA: TGTGCCAGCTCACCATTTCGGGGAATTTATGGCTACACCTTC. Translation gives CASSPFRGIYGYTF.

The V call is TRBV10-3, the J call TRBJ2-5; maybe TRBD1 (5 bases). The V end was cut by 3 bases, the J end by 5 bases, with 16 bases between. Germline assignment: CDR1 ENHRY and CDR2 SYGVKD. The CDR3 contains 15 residues. The DNA of the CDR3 is TGTGCCATCAGTGACTCTGGACAAACGAGGGAGACCCAGTACTTC. This encodes CAISDSGQTRETQYF.

This clone was recorded a few times. The chain is built from TRBV9 and TRBJ2-7; 10 nucleotides match TRBD2. The CDR3 runs 16 residues. With 0 bases clipped from V and 4 bases from J, the junction kept 7 bases outside the gene matches. Germline CDR1 reads SGDLS; CDR2 reads YYNGEE. The CDR3 DNA reads TGTGCCAGCAGCGTAGGGAGGGGACTAGCGACGTACGAGCAGTACTTC. Encoded protein: CASSVGRGLATYEQYF.

The chain is built from TRBV5-1 and TRBJ2-7; D unresolved. The CDR3 is made up of 14 amino acids. Germline lookup yields CDR1 SGHRS and CDR2 YFSETQ. The V end was cut by 4 bases, the J end by 1 base, with 12 bases between. In nucleotides, the CDR3 is TGCGCCAGCAGCCCGGGTTTAGGATCCTACGAGCAGTACTTC. This gives the protein CASSPGLGSYEQYF.

V usage is TRBV21-1 and J usage is TRBJ1-5; the D segment call TRBD1 is taken from the table without a DNA check. TRBV21-1 is termed a pseudogene. CDR3 length equals 15 residues. CDR3 coding DNA: TGTGCCAGCAGCAAAGTCCCAGGGGTGGATCAGCCCCAGCATTTT. Its translation: CASSKVPGVDQPQHF.

The chain links TRBV3-1 (or the pseudogene TRBV3-2) to TRBJ1-5; 8 bases are a match to TRBD1. After removal of 0 bases from V and 4 bases from J, the junction contained 5 bases not matched to a gene. The CDR3 is made up of 16 amino acids. The V gene's germline CDR1 is LGHDT and CDR2 YNNKEL (reference sequence). The CDR3 spells CASSQDGGQANQPQHF. The CDR3 DNA reads as TGTGCCAGCAGCCAAGATGGGGGACAGGCTAATCAGCCCCAGCATTTT.

The J gene is TRBJ2-2, the V gene TRBV7-9, with 7 bases aligning to TRBD1. The CDR3 spans 16 residues. The J segment lost 7 bases and the V segment lost 5 bases, leaving 13 bases of the junction unmatched. Germline CDR1 SEHNR, CDR2 FQNEAQ (reference sequence). CDR3 nucleotide sequence: TGTGCCAGCAGCGCCGGACAGGTCCTGGGTGGCGGGGAGCTGTTTTTT. Its translation: CASSAGQVLGGGELFF. The variable domain in full, with the rest retrieved from reference TRBV7-9 and TRBJ2-2, is DTGVSQNPRHKITKRGQNVTFRCDPISEHNRLYWYRQTLGQGPEFLTYFQNEAQLEKSRLLSDRFSAERPKGSFSTLEIQRTEQGDSAMYLCASSAGQVLGGGELFFGEGSRLTVL.

The chain employs TRBV19 and TRBJ2-3; TRBD2 agrees at 7 bases. V trimming: 5 bases; J trimming: 7 bases; junction bases outside the gene matches: 3. CDR1 and CDR2 from the germline V gene are LNHDA and SQIVND (reference sequence). CDR3 length: 12 amino acids. The CDR3 nucleotides read TGTGCCAGTAGTGCGGGGGATCATACGCAGTATTTT. Translating it yields CASSAGDHTQYF.

Here the CDR3 reads CASSYRDRGYNEQFF. The CDR3 DNA follows: TGCGCCAGCAGCTACCGGGACAGGGGCTACAATGAGCAGTTCTTC. V is TRBV4-3 and J is TRBJ2-1; 10 nucleotides line up with TRBD1. J was trimmed by 3 bases and V by 5 bases; bases with no gene match: 4. Germline CDR1 LGHNA, CDR2 YSLEER. The CDR3 sequence is 15 residues long.

The CDR3, as DNA: TGTGCCAGCAGCTTATTAGCGGGGTCTGAGACCCAGTACTTC. This codes for CASSLLAGSETQYF. The chain employs TRBV7-6 and TRBJ2-5; TRBD2 agrees at 8 bases. The germline CDR1 and CDR2 sequences are SGHVS and FNYEAQ. The CDR3 covers 14 residues. V was clipped by 2 bases and J by 5 bases; unmatched bases: 4.

This rearrangement joins TRBV27 to TRBJ2-3; 7 bases are shared with TRBD2. Germline V gene data show CDR1 as MNHEY and CDR2 as SMNVEV (reference sequence). J lost 3 bases, V lost 2 bases, and 11 bases had no gene match. The CDR3 is made up of 17 amino acids. The chain's CDR3 is CASSLLPSGAGTDTQYF. The CDR3 bases are TGTGCCAGCAGTTTACTCCCAAGCGGGGCGGGGACAGATACGCAGTATTTT.

This clone was seen a single time. The rearrangement links TRBV6-6 to TRBJ2-1; perhaps TRBD2 as D (5 bases). Between the trimmed V and J ends, which lost 6 bases and 8 bases, there was a span of 20 bases. Germline values: CDR1 MNHNY, CDR2 SVGAGI (reference sequence). CDR3 length: 15 amino acids. CDR3 protein: CASSPPDSYQDEQFF. The CDR3 region has the DNA TGTGCCAGCAGCCCCCCGGACTCTTATCAGGATGAGCAGTTCTTC.

CDR3 loop: CASSLEGPYEQYF. Written as DNA, the CDR3 is TGTGCCAGCAGCTTAGAGGGGCCGTACGAGCAGTACTTC. This sequence joins TRBV11-3 and TRBJ2-7, with D perhaps matching TRBD1 (5 bases). The CDR3 runs 13 residues. Trimming took 0 bases from V and 4 from J, leaving 7 bases between them. In germline, CDR1 is SGHNT, CDR2 YENEEA.

The rearrangement links TRBV6-2 or TRBV6-3 to TRBJ2-7, with 9 nucleotides matching TRBD1. In germline, CDR1 is MNHEY, CDR2 SVGEGT. V was pared by 6 bases and J by 0 bases, with 6 bases of the junction left unmatched. This CDR3 comprises 15 residues. CDR3 sequence reads: CASSRRQGGSYEQYF. The CDR3 coding sequence is TGTGCCAGCAGCCGACGACAGGGGGGCTCCTACGAGCAGTACTTC.